Sequencing of this T cell receptor beta chain was carried out in a study of T cell repertoires in cytomegalovirus infection. Study-level background: CMV infection plus the matching HLA type was flagged by public TCR beta signatures. General study results and limits: Identification of carriers of CMV plus the relevant HLA was performed using cumulative public TCR beta family frequency. The ex vivo response was dominated by HLA-C-restricted CMV-specific TCR beta clonotypes.

This clonotype was counted at least ten times. Its antigen is undetermined. Germline CDR1 and CDR2: SGHVS and FQNEAQ. This CDR3 has 14 residues. V lost 5 bases, J lost 5 bases, and 12 bases lay in between. TCRdb recomputed calls from the reads with MiXCR, one row per CDR3 protein. The table has about 230,000 distinct CDR3 sequences, about 20% seen once. Specimen: CD8+ T cells from PBMCs. The receptor comes from a human donor in good health (CMV status not recorded). Some clones in this sample may be carry-over from other donors' samples. The chain joins TRBV7-8 to TRBJ2-2; no firm D call. This CDR3 reads CASSLPVETGELFF. DNA of the CDR3: TGTGCCAGCAGCCTCCCGGTAGAAACCGGGGAGCTGTTTTTT.